This TCR beta chain was identified during a study of cytomegalovirus exposure and HLA in healthy donors. It was with 60 Vbeta and 13 Jbeta primers that the PCR ran. The data were produced by immunoSEQ multiplex PCR, yet TCRdb's version contains in-frame clones alone and is incomplete. The sample holds tens of thousands of clones, approximately 68% seen once. This CDR3 is built from 14 residues. Germline V gene lookup returns CDR1 SNHLY and CDR2 FYNNEI. Between the trimmed V and J ends, which lost 9 bases and 0 bases, there was a span of 12 bases. The chain has TRBV2 and TRBJ2-1, with D maybe TRBD2 (5 bases). Specimen: PBMCs. This TCR came from a woman in her forties or fifties in good health and CMV-seropositive. Here the CDR3 reads CASTRESSYNEQFF. Written as DNA, the CDR3 is TGTGCCAGTACCCGGGAAAGCTCCTACAATGAGCAGTTCTTC.